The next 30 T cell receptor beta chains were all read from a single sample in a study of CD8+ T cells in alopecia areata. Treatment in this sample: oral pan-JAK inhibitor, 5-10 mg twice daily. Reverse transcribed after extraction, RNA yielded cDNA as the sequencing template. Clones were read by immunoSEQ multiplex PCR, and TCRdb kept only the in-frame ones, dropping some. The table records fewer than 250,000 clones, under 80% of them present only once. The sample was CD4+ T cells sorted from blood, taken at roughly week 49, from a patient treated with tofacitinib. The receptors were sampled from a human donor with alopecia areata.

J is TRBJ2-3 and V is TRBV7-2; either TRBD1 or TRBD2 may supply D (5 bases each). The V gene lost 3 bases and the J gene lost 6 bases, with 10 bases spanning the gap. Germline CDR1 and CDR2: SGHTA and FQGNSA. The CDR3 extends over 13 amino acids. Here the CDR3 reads CASSFPGADTQYF. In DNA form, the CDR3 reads TGTGCCAGCAGCTTCCCCGGGGCCGATACGCAGTATTTT.

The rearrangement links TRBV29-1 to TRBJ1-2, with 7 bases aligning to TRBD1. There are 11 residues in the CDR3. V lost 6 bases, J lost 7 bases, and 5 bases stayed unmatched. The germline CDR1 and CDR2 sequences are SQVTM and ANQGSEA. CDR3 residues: CSVDRVIGYTF. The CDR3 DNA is TGCAGCGTCGACAGGGTGATTGGCTACACCTTC.

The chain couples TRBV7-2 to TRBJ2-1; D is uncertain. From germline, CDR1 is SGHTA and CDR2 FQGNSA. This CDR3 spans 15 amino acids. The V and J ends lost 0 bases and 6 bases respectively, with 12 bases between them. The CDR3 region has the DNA TGTGCCAGCAGCTTAGCGTCTACGCAGCTCAATGAGCAGTTCTTC. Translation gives CASSLASTQLNEQFF. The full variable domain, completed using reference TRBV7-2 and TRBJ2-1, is GAGVSQSPSNKVTEKGKDVELRCDPISGHTALYWYRQSLGQGLEFLIYFQGNSAPDKSGLPSDRFSAERTGGSVSTLTIQRTQQEDSAVYLCASSLASTQLNEQFFGPGTRLTVL.

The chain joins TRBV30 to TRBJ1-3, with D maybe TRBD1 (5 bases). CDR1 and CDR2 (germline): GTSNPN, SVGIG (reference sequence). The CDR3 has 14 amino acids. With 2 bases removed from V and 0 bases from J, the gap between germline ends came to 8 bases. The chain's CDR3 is CAWSRQISGNTIYF. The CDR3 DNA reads TGTGCCTGGAGTCGACAGATCTCTGGAAACACCATATATTTT.

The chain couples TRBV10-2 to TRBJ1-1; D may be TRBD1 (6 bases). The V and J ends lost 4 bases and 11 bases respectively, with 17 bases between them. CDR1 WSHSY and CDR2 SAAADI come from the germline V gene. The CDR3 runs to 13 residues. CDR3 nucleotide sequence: TGCGCCAGCAGTGGGGAACAGGCTCAGGGGGCTTTCTTT. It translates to CASSGEQAQGAFF.

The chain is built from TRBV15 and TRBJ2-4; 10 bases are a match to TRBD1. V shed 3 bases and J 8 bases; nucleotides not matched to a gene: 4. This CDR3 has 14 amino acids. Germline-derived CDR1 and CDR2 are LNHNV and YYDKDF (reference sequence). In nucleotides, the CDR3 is TGTGCCACCAGCAGCGACAGGGGGCAGGACATTCAGTACTTC. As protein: CATSSDRGQDIQYF.

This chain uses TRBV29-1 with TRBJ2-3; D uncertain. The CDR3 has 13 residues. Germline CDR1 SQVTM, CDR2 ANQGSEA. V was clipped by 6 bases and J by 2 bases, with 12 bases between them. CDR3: CSVSHPVTDTQYF. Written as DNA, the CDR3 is TGCAGCGTCTCACATCCCGTCACAGATACGCAGTATTTT.

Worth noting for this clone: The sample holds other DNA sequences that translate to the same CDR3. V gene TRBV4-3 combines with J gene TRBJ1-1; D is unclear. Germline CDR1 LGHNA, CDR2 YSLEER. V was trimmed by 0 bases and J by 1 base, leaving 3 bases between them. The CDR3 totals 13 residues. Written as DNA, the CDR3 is TGCGCCAGCAGCCAAGATTGGAACACTGAAGCTTTCTTT. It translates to CASSQDWNTEAFF.

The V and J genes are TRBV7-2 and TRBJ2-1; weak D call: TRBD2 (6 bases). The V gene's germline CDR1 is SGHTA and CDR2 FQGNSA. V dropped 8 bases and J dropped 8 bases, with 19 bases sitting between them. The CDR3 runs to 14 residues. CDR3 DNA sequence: TGTGCCAGCCGCCCGGGACTCAAGAGGTATGAGCAGTTCTTC. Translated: CASRPGLKRYEQFF.

CDR3 protein: CASSLAPFQGPYNEQFF. CDR3 DNA: TGCGCCAGCAGCTTGGCGCCTTTTCAGGGACCCTACAATGAGCAGTTCTTC. The chain employs TRBV5-1 and TRBJ2-1; D is tentatively TRBD1 or TRBD2 (5 bases each). The germline V and J ends were trimmed by 0 bases and 2 bases, with 15 bases remaining between them. This CDR3 is 17 amino acids long. Germline lookup yields CDR1 SGHRS and CDR2 YFSETQ. Filled out from reference TRBV5-1 and TRBJ2-1, the complete variable domain reads KAGVTQTPRYLIKTRGQQVTLSCSPISGHRSVSWYQQTPGQGLQFLFEYFSETQRNKGNFPGRFSGRQFSNSRSEMNVSTLELGDSALYLCASSLAPFQGPYNEQFFGPGTRLTVL.

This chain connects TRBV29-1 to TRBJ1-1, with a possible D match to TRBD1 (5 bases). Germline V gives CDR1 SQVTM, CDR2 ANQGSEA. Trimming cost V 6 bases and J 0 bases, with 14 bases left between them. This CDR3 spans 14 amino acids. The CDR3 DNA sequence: TGCAGCGTGGATCCGGGACTAATGAACACTGAAGCTTTCTTT. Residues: CSVDPGLMNTEAFF.

CDR3 sequence reads: CASSSGVGETQYF. CDR3 DNA: TGTGCCAGCAGCTCAGGAGTAGGGGAGACCCAGTACTTC. The chain joins TRBV7-9 to TRBJ2-5; D is ambiguous. The germline V and J ends were trimmed by 4 bases and 5 bases, with 11 bases remaining between them. The CDR3 totals 13 residues. Germline V gene lookup returns CDR1 SEHNR and CDR2 FQNEAQ (reference sequence).

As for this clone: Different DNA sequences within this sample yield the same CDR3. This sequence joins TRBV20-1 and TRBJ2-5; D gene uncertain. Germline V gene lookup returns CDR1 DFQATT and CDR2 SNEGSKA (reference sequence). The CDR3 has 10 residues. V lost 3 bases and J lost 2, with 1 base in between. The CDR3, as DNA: TGCAGTGCTAGTCAAGAGACCCAGTACTTC. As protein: CSASQETQYF.

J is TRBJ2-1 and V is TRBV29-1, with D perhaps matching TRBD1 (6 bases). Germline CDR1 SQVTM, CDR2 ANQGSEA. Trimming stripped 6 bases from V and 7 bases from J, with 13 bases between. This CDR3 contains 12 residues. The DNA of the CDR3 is TGCAGCGTCCCACCGACAGGTAATGAGCAGTTCTTC. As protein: CSVPPTGNEQFF.

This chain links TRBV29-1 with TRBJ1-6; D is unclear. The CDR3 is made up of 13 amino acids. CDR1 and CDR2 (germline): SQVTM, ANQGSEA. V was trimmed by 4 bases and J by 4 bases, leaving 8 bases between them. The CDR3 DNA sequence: TGCAGCGTTGCCGGCGGTTATAATTCACCCCTCCACTTT. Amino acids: CSVAGGYNSPLHF.

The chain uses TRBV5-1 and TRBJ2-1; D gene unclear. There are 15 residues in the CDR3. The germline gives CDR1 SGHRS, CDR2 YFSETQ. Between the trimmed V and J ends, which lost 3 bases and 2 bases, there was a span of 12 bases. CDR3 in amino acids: CASSWRPGTYNEQFF. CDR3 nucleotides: TGCGCCAGCAGCTGGAGACCAGGAACCTACAATGAGCAGTTCTTC.

The DNA for the CDR3 is TGTGCCGGGGCGACGGGGGATAATTCACCCCTCCACTTT. Protein: CAGATGDNSPLHF. V usage is TRBV30 and J usage is TRBJ1-6; the D gene is possibly TRBD1 (5 bases). Germline assignment: CDR1 GTSNPN and CDR2 SVGIG (reference sequence). V lost 8 bases and J 5 bases, leaving 13 bases between the germline ends. CDR3 length: 13 amino acids. The full variable domain, completed using reference TRBV30 and TRBJ1-6, is SQTIHQWPATLVQPVGSPLSLECTVEGTSNPNLYWYRQAAGRGLQLLFYSVGIGQISSEVPQNLSASRPQDRQFILSSKKLLLSDSGFYLCAGATGDNSPLHFGNGTRLTVT.

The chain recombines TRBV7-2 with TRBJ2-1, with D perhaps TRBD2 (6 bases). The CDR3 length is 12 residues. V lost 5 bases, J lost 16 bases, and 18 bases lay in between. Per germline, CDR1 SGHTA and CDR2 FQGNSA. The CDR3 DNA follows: TGTGCCAGCAGCCTACAGACTAGTCCCTTTTTCTTC. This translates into CASSLQTSPFFF.

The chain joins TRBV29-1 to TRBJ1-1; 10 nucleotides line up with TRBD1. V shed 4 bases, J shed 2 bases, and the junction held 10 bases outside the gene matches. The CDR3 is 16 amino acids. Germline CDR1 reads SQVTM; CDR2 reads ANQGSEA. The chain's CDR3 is CSVGRLRTGGNTEAFF. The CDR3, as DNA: TGCAGCGTTGGAAGGTTGAGGACAGGGGGAAACACTGAAGCTTTCTTT.

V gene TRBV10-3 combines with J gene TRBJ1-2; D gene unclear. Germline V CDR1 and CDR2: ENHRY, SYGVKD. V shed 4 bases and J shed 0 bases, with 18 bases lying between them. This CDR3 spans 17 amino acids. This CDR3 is CAISGSDGTGSNYGYTF. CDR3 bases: TGTGCCATCAGTGGGTCCGACGGTACGGGATCTAACTATGGCTACACCTTC.

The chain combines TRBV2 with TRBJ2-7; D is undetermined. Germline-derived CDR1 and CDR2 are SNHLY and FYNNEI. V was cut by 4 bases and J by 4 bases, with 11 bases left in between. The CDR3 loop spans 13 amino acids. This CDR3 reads CASSGLIDYEQYF. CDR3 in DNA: TGTGCCAGCAGTGGACTGATTGATTACGAGCAGTACTTC.

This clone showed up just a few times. In nucleotides, the CDR3 is TGTGCCTCTTCAGGGGGCGGCACTGAAGCTTTCTTT. Its protein is CASSGGGTEAFF. This rearrangement joins TRBV30 to TRBJ1-1, with 8 bases matching TRBD1. The CDR3 length is 12 residues. The V segment lost 7 bases and the J segment 4 bases; nucleotides outside the gene matches: 5. Looked up from germline, CDR1 is GTSNPN and CDR2 is SVGIG (reference sequence).

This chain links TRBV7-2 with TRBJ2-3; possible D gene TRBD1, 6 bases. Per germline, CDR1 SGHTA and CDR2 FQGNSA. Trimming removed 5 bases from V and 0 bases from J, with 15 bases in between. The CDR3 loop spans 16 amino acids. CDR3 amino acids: CASSLEAGASTDTQYF. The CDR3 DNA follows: TGTGCCAGCAGCCTCGAGGCAGGGGCTAGCACAGATACGCAGTATTTT.

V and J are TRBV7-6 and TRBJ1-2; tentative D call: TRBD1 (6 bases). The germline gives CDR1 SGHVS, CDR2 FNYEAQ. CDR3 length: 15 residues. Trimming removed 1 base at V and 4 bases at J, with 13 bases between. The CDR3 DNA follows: TGTGCCAGCAGCTTAGACGGACAGACCATCTATGGCTACACCTTC. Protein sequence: CASSLDGQTIYGYTF.

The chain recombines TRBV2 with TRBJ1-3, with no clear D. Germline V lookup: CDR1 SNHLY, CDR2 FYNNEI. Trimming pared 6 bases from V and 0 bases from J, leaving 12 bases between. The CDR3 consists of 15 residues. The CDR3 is CASRQDGTSGNTIYF. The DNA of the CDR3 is TGTGCCAGCAGGCAGGACGGAACCTCTGGAAACACCATATATTTT.

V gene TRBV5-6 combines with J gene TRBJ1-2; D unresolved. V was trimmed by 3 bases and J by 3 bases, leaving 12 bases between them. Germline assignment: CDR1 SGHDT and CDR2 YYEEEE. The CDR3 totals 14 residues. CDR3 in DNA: TGTGCCAGCAGCTCCAGACTCTTCGACTATGGCTACACCTTC. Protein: CASSSRLFDYGYTF.

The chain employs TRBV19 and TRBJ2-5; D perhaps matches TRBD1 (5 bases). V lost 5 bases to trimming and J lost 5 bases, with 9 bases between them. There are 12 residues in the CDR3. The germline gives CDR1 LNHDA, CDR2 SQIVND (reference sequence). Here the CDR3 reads CASSGHRETQYF. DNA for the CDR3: TGTGCCAGTAGTGGACACCGGGAGACCCAGTACTTC.

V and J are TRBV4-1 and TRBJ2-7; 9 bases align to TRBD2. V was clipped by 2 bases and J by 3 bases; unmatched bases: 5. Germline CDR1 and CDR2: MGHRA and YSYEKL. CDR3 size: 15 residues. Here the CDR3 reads CASSQRAGGLYEQYF. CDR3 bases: TGCGCCAGCAGCCAACGCGCGGGGGGGCTCTACGAGCAGTACTTC.

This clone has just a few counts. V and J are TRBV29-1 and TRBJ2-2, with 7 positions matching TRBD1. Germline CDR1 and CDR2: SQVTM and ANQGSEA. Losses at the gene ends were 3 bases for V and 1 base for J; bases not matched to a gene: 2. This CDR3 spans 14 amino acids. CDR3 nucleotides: TGCAGCGTTGATCACAGGGGGAACACCGGGGAGCTGTTTTTT. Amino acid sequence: CSVDHRGNTGELFF.

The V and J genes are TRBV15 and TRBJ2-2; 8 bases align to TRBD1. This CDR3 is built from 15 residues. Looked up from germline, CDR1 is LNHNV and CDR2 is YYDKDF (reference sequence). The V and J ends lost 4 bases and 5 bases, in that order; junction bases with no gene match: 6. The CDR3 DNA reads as TGTGCCACCAGCATGGACAGGGCCAGGACCGGGGAGCTGTTTTTT. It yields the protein CATSMDRARTGELFF.